The clone carrying this T cell receptor beta chain was counted once. This sample is drawn from a study of blood T cell repertoires in COVID-19. Overall study context: The analysed material was cDNA or gDNA that came from T cells, B-cell-depleted T cells, or PBMCs.

The table came from immunoSEQ multiplex PCR; TCRdb's copy has only in-frame clones and leaves some out. The profile shows a few hundred thousand clones, about 90% of them singletons. This CDR3 is built from 13 residues. CDR1 SGHNT and CDR2 YYREEE come from the germline V gene (reference sequence). V lost 1 base, J lost 3 bases, and 5 bases lay in between. Sequenced material: peripheral blood. The sequence came from a woman aged 25 to 45 with COVID-19, enrolled during active disease. The rearrangement joins TRBV5-4 to TRBJ1-3, with D perhaps TRBD1 (5 bases). In nucleotides, the CDR3 is TGTGCCAGCAGCTTGAGGGGTGGAAACACCATATATTTT. This encodes CASSLRGGNTIYF. The full variable domain, in which reference TRBV5-4 and TRBJ1-3 provide the parts outside the CDR3, is ETGVTQSPTHLIKTRGQQVTLRCSSQSGHNTVSWYQQALGQGPQFIFQYYREEENGRGNFPPRFSGLQFPNYSSELNVNALELDDSALYLCASSLRGGNTIYFGEGSWLTVV.